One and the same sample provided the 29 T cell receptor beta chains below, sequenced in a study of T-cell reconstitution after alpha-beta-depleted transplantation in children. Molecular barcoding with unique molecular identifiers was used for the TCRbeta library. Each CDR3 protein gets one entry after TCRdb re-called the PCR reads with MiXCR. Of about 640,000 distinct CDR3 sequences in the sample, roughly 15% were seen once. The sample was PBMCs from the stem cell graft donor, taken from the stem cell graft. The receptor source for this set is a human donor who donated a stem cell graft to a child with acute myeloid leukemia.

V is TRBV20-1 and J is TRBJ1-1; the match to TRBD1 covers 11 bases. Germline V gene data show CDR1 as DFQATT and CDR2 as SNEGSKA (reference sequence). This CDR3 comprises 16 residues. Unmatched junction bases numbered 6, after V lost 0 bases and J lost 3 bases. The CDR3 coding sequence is TGCAGTGCTAGAGATTTCCGGACAGGGGGCTACACTGAAGCTTTCTTT. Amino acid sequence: CSARDFRTGGYTEAFF.

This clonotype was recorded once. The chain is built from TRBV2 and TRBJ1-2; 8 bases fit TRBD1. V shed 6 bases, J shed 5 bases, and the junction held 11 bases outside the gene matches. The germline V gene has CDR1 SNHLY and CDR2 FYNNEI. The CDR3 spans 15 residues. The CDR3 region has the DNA TGTGCCAGCAGAGGGTCCGGGACAGGCGGGTATGGCTACACCTTC. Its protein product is CASRGSGTGGYGYTF.

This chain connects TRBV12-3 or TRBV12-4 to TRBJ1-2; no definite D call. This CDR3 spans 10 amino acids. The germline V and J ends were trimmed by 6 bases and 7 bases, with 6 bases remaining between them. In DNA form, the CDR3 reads TGTGCCAGCAGCTTGACTGGCTACACCTTC. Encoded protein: CASSLTGYTF.

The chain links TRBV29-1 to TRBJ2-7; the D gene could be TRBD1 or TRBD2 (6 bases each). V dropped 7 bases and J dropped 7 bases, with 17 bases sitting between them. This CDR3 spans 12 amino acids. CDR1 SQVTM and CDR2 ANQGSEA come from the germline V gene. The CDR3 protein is CSASSGAGEQYV. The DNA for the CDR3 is TGCAGCGCGAGCTCAGGGGCGGGAGAGCAGTACGTC.

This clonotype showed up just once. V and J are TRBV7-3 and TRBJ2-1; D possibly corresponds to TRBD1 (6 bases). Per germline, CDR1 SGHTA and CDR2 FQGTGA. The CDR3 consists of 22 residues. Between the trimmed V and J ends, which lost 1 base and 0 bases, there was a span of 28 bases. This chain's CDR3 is CASSLKFVAPDSPSSSYNEQFF. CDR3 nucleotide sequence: TGTGCCAGCAGCTTAAAGTTTGTAGCTCCGGACAGTCCCTCTAGCTCCTACAATGAGCAGTTCTTC.

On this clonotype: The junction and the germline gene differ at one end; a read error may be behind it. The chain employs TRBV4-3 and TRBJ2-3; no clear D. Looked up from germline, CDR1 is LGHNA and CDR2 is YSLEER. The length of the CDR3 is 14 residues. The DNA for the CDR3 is TGCGCCAGCAGCCAAGGGGTTAGCACAGATACGCAGTTTTTT. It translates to CASSQGVSTDTQFF.

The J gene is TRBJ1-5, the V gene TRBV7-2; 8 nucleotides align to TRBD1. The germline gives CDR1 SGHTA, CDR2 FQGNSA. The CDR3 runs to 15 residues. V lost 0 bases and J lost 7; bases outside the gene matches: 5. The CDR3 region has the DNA TGTGCCAGCAGCTTAGCGTCAGGGGGCCTCCAGCCCCAGCATTTT. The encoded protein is CASSLASGGLQPQHF. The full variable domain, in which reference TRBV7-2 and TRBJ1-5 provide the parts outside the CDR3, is GAGVSQSPSNKVTEKGKDVELRCDPISGHTALYWYRQSLGQGLEFLIYFQGNSAPDKSGLPSDRFSAERTGGSVSTLTIQRTQQEDSAVYLCASSLASGGLQPQHFGDGTRLSIL.

In DNA form, the CDR3 reads TGCAGCGCCGACCCCCTGGACAGGGGGTACTATGGCTACACCTTC. Encoded protein: CSADPLDRGYYGYTF. V is TRBV29-1 and J is TRBJ1-2; 10 bases fit TRBD1. Germline CDR1 is SQVTM and CDR2 is ANQGSEA. This CDR3 is built from 15 residues. V dropped 7 bases and J dropped 3; count of bases not matched to a gene: 11.

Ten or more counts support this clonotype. The CDR3 here is CASSPGQSTYEQYF. The CDR3 nucleotides read TGTGCCAGCAGCCCGGGACAGTCAACCTACGAGCAGTACTTC. The chain uses TRBV5-5 and TRBJ2-7; 7 bases align to TRBD1. CDR1 and CDR2 from the germline V gene are SGHKS and YYEKEE (reference sequence). This CDR3 contains 14 residues. Trimming at V came to 4 bases and at J to 2 bases, leaving 6 bases not matched to a gene. The full variable domain, rest sourced from reference TRBV5-5 and TRBJ2-7, is DAGVTQSPTHLIKTRGQQVTLRCSPISGHKSVSWYQQVLGQGPQFIFQYYEKEERGRGNFPDRFSARQFPNYSSELNVNALLLGDSALYLCASSPGQSTYEQYFGPGTRLTVT.

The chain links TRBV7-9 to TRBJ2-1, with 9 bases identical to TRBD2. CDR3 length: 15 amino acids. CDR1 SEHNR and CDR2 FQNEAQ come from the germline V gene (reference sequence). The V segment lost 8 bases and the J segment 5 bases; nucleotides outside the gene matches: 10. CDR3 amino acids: CASVSVAGGHNEQFF. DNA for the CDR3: TGTGCCAGCGTTTCGGTCGCGGGGGGGCACAATGAGCAGTTCTTC. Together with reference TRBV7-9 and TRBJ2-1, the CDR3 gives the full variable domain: DTGVSQNPRHKITKRGQNVTFRCDPISEHNRLYWYRQTLGQGPEFLTYFQNEAQLEKSRLLSDRFSAERPKGSFSTLEIQRTEQGDSAMYLCASVSVAGGHNEQFFGPGTRLTVL.

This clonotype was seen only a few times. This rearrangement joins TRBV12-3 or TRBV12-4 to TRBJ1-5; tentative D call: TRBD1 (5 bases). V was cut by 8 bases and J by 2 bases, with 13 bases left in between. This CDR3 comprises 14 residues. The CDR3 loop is CASVAGLGNQPQHF. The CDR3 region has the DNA TGTGCCAGCGTAGCAGGGTTAGGCAATCAGCCCCAGCATTTT.

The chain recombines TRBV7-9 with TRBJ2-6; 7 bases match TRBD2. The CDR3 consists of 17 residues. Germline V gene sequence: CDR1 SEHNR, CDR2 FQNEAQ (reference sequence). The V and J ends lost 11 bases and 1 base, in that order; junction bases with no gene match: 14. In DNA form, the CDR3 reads TGTGCCCCTAGTAGCCCGCCGGGAGGATCTGGGGCCAACGTCCTGACTTTC. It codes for CAPSSPPGGSGANVLTF.

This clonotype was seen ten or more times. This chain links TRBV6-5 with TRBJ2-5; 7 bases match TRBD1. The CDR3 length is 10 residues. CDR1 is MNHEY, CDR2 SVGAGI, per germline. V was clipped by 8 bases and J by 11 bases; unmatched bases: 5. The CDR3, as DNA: TGTGCCAGCGGTCCACAGGGGCAGTACTTC. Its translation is CASGPQGQYF.

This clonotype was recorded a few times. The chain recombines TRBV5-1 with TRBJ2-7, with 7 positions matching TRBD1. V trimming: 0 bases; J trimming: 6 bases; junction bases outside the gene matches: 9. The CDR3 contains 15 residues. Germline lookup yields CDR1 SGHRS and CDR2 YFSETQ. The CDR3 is CASSLEGGDFGEQYV. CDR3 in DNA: TGCGCCAGCAGCTTGGAAGGGGGCGACTTCGGCGAGCAGTACGTC.

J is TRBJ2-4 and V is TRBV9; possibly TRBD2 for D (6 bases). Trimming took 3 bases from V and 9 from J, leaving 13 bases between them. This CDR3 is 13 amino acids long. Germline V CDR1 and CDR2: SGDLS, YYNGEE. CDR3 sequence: CASSGKEGGIQYF. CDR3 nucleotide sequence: TGTGCCAGCAGCGGTAAGGAGGGAGGCATTCAGTACTTC.

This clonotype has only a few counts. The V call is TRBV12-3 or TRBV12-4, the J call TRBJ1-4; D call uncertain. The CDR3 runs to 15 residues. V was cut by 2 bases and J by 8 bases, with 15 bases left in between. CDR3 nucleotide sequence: TGTGCCAGCAGTTTAACTTTTATAAAGCGGGAAAAACTGTTTTTT. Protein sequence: CASSLTFIKREKLFF.

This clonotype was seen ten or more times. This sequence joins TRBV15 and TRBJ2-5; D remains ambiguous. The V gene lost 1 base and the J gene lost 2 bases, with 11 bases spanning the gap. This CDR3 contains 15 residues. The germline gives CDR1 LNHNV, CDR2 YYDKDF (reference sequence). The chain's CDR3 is CATSRGGAAQETQYF. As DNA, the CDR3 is TGTGCCACCAGCAGAGGAGGAGCAGCTCAAGAGACCCAGTACTTC.

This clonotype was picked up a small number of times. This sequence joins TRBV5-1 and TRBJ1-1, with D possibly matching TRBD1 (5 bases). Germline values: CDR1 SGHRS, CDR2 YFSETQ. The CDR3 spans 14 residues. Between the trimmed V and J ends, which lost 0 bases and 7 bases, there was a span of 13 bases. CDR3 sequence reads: CASSLGEGAVEAFF. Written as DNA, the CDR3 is TGCGCCAGCAGCTTGGGCGAAGGGGCAGTTGAAGCTTTCTTT.

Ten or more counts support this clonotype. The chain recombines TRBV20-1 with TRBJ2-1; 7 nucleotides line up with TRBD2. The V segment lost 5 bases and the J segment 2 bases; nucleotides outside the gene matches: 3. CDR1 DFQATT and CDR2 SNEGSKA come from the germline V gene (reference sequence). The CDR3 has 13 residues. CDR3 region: CSAYGGAYNEQFF. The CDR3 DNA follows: TGCAGTGCTTATGGGGGGGCCTACAATGAGCAGTTCTTC.

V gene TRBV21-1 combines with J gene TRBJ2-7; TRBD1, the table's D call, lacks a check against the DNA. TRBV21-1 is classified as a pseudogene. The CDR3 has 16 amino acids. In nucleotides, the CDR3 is TGTGCCAGCAGCCCCCTCTGGGGGCGGTACTCCTACGAGCAGTACGTC. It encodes CASSPLWGRYSYEQYV.

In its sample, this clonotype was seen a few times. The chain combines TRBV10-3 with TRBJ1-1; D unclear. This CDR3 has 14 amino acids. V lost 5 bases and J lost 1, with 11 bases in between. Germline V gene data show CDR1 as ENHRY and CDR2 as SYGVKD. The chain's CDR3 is CAISPRPKNTEAFF. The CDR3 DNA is TGTGCCATCAGTCCCCGACCCAAGAACACTGAAGCTTTCTTT.

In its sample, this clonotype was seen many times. CDR3 region: CASSHRGAEETQYF. The CDR3 coding sequence is TGTGCCAGCAGCCACAGAGGCGCAGAAGAGACCCAGTACTTC. The gene calls are TRBV4-2 and TRBJ2-5; D not resolved. The CDR3 length is 14 residues. Germline values: CDR1 LGHNA, CDR2 YNFKEQ. Trimming removed 3 bases at V and 3 bases at J, with 11 bases between.

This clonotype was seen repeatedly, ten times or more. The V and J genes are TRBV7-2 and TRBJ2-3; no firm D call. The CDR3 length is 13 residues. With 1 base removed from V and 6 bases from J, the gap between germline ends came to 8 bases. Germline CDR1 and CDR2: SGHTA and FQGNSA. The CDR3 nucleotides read TGTGCCAGCAGCTTAGTTGGGTCCGATACGCAGTATTTT. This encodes CASSLVGSDTQYF.

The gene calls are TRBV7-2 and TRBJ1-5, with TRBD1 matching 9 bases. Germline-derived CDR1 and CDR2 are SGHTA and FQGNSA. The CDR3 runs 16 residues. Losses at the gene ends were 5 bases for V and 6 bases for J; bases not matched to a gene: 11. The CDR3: CASSPGGGQGGQPQHF. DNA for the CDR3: TGTGCCAGCAGCCCCGGGGGGGGACAGGGTGGTCAGCCCCAGCATTTT.

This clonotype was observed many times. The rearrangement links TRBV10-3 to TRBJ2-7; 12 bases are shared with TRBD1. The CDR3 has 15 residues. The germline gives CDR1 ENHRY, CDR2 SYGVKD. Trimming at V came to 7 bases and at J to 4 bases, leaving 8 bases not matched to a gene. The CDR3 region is CAITPGQGARYEQYF. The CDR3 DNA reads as TGTGCCATCACACCGGGACAGGGGGCGCGATACGAGCAGTACTTC.

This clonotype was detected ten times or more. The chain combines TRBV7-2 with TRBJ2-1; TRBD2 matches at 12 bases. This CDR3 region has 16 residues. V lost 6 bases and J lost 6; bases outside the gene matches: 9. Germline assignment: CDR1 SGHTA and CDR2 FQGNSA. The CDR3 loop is CASRPMASGGVNEQFF. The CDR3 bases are TGTGCCAGCAGACCAATGGCTAGCGGGGGGGTCAATGAGCAGTTCTTC.

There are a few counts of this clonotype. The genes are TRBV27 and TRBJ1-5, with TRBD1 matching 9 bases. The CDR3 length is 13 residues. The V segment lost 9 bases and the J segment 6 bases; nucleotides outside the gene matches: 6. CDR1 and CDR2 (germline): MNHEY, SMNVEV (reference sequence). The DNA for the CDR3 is TGTGCCAGTACAGGGGGCGCGGGTCAGCCCCAGCATTTT. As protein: CASTGGAGQPQHF.

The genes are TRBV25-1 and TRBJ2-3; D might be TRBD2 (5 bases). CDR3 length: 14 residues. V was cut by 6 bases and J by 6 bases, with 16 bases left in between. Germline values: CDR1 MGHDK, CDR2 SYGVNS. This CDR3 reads CASSSMRVGDTQYF. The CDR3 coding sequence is TGTGCCAGCAGCTCGATGAGGGTCGGCGATACGCAGTATTTT.

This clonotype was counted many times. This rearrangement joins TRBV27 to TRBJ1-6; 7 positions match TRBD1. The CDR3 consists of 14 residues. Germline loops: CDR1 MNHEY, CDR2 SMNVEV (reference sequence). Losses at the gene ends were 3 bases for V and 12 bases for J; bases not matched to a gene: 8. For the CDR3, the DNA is TGTGCCAGCAGTTTCGGGTCAGGGGGGTTACCCCTCCACTTT. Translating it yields CASSFGSGGLPLHF.